This T cell receptor beta chain derives from a study of blood T cell repertoires in COVID-19. Generated by immunoSEQ multiplex PCR, the TCRdb table keeps only in-frame clones and is missing some. The table includes just over 350,000 clones, roughly 87% detected once. V shed 6 bases and J 4 bases; nucleotides not matched to a gene: 5. CDR1 and CDR2 (germline): SNHLY, FYNNEI. The CDR3 is made up of 14 amino acids. Participants spanned ages about 18 to 95 years and resided in about two dozen US areas. The genes are TRBV2 and TRBJ1-5; 8 nucleotides align to TRBD1. This sequence originates from a woman in her twenties or thirties who had recovered from COVID-19. Sequenced material: PBMCs or T cells enriched from blood (not recorded which). CDR3 residues: CASRRTGMNQPQHF. In nucleotides, the CDR3 is TGTGCCAGCAGGAGGACAGGGATGAATCAGCCCCAGCATTTT.